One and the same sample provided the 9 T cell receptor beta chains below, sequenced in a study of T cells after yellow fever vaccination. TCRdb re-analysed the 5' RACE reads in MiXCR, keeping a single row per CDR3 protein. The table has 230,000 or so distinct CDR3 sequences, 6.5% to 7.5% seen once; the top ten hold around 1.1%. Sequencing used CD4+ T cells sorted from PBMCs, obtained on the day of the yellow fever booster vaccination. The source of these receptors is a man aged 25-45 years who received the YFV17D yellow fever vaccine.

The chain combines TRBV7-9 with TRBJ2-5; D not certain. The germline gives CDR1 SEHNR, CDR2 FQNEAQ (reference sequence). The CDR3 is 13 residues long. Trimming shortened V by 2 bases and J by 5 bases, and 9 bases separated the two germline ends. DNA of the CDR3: TGTGCCAGCAGCTTAAGCATAACGGAGACCCAGTACTTC. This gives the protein CASSLSITETQYF.

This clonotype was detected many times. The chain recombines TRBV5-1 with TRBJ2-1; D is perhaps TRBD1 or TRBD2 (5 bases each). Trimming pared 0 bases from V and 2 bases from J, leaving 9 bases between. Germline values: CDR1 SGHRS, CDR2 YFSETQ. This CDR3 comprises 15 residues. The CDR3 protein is CASSLDGTAYNEQFF. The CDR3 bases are TGCGCCAGCAGCTTGGACGGGACGGCCTACAATGAGCAGTTCTTC. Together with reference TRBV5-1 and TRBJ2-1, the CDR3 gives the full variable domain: KAGVTQTPRYLIKTRGQQVTLSCSPISGHRSVSWYQQTPGQGLQFLFEYFSETQRNKGNFPGRFSGRQFSNSRSEMNVSTLELGDSALYLCASSLDGTAYNEQFFGPGTRLTVL.

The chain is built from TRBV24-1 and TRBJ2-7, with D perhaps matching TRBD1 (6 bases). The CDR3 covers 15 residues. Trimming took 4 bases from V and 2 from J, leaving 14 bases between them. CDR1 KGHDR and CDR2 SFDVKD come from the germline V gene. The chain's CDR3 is CATSDTSTGTYEQYF. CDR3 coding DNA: TGTGCCACCAGTGACACCTCGACAGGCACCTACGAGCAGTACTTC.

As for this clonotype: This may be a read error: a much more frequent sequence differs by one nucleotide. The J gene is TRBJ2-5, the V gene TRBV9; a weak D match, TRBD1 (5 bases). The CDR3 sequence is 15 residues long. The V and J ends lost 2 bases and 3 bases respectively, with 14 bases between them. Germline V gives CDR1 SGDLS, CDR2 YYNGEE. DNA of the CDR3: TGTGCCAGCAGCGTCCTCCAGGGTCTCAAAGAGACCCAGTACTTC. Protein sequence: CASSVLQGLKETQYF. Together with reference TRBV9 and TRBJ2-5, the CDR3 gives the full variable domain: DSGVTQTPKHLITATGQRVTLRCSPRSGDLSVYWYQQSLDQGLQFLIQYYNGEERAKGNILERFSAQQFPDLHSELNLSSLELGDSALYFCASSVLQGLKETQYFGPGTRLLVL.

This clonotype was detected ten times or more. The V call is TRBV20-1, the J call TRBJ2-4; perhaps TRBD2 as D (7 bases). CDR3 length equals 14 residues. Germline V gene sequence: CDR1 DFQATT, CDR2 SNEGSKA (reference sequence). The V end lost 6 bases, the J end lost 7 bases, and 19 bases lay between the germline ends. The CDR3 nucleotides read TGCAGTGCAACCACCCAGGGAGGGGGGAACATTCAGTACTTC. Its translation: CSATTQGGGNIQYF.

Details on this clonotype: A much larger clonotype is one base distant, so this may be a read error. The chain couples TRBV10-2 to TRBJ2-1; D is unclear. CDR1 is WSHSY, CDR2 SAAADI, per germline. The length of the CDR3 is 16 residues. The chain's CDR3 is CGSSDIRALGRDEQFF. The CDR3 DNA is TGCGGCAGCAGTGATATCCGGGCCCTCGGCCGGGATGAGCAGTTCTTC.

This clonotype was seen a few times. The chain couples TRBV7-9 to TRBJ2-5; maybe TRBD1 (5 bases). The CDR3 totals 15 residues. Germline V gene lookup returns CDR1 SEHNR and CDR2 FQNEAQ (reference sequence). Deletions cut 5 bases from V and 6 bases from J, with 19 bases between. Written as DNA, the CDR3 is TGTGCCAGCAGCCCACCTCAGGGTTTTGGACAGACCCAGTACTTC. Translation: CASSPPQGFGQTQYF.

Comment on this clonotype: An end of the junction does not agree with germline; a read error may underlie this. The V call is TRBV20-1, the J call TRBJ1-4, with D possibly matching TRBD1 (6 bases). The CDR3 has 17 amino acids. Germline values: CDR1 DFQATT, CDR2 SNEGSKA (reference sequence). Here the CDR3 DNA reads TGCTGTGCTACCTTCCCGGGACACTTTGCAACTAATGAAAAACTGTTTTTT. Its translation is CCATFPGHFATNEKLFF.

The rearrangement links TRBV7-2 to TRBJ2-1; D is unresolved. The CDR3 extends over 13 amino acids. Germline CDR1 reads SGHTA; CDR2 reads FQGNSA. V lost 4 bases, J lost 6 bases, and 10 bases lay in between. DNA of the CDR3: TGTGCCAGCAGCTCTTCTACCCCCAATGAGCAGTTCTTC. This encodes CASSSSTPNEQFF.